This T cell receptor beta chain was sequenced for a study of blood T cell repertoires in COVID-19. Trimming pared 4 bases from V and 3 bases from J, leaving 13 bases between. The CDR3 loop spans 14 amino acids. Germline CDR1 SGHAT, CDR2 FQNNGV. Authors' processing steps: The authors estimated nucleated cell counts from reference gene primer amplification. Sequencing used immunoSEQ multiplex PCR; TCRdb keeps in-frame clones, though not all of them. That table is the source of V, J and clone size, and D and trimming were worked out from the DNA. The data contain about 120,000 clones, roughly 84% of them seen just once; the ten biggest clones take up about 8.5%.

The V call is TRBV11-2, the J call TRBJ2-7; tentatively, D is TRBD1 (6 bases). The sequence was collected from a woman between 40 and 55 years old with acute or convalescent COVID-19. The source material was peripheral blood. CDR3 in DNA: TGTGCCAGCAGCTCTTTCCGACAGGTCTACGAGCAGTACTTC. It codes for CASSSFRQVYEQYF.